One sample yielded the 32 T cell receptor beta chains listed below, sequenced in a study of blood T cell repertoires in COVID-19. Method: immunoSEQ multiplex PCR; TCRdb's copy keeps in-frame clones and lacks some. The sample yields about 74,000 clones, approximately 93% seen once. The sample taken for sequencing was peripheral blood. These receptors all stem from a man in his fifties with COVID-19, enrolled during active disease.

Here the CDR3 reads CASSLGLPGDNEQFF. The CDR3 region has the DNA TGTGCCAGCAGCTTGGGACTCCCCGGGGACAATGAGCAGTTCTTC. J is TRBJ2-1 and V is TRBV5-5; possible D gene TRBD2, 5 bases. Germline loops: CDR1 SGHKS, CDR2 YYEKEE (reference sequence). The CDR3 covers 15 residues. Trimming left V 0 bases short and J 5 bases short, with 12 bases between. Full variable domain (outside the CDR3, taken from reference TRBV5-5 and TRBJ2-1): DAGVTQSPTHLIKTRGQQVTLRCSPISGHKSVSWYQQVLGQGPQFIFQYYEKEERGRGNFPDRFSARQFPNYSSELNVNALLLGDSALYLCASSLGLPGDNEQFFGPGTRLTVL.

The chain uses TRBV9 and TRBJ2-1; 14 positions match TRBD2. The CDR3 is 16 amino acids. With 0 bases clipped from V and 7 bases from J, the junction kept 3 bases outside the gene matches. The germline V gene has CDR1 SGDLS and CDR2 YYNGEE. This chain's CDR3 is CASSVGLAGGSNEQFF. The CDR3 coding sequence is TGTGCCAGCAGCGTAGGACTAGCGGGAGGGTCAAATGAGCAGTTCTTC.

The DNA for the CDR3 is TGTGCCAGCTCACCACCACGACAGGGAAGCAATGAGCAGTTCTTC. Protein product: CASSPPRQGSNEQFF. This rearrangement joins TRBV18 to TRBJ2-1; 7 bases agree with TRBD1. CDR1 KGHSH and CDR2 LQKENI come from the germline V gene. Trimming took 0 bases from V and 6 from J; bases not matched to a gene: 5. The CDR3 has 15 amino acids.

The chain is built from TRBV6-5 and TRBJ2-3, with 8 positions matching TRBD2. Per the germline V gene, CDR1 is MNHEY and CDR2 is SVGAGI. The length of the CDR3 is 15 residues. V was pared by 7 bases and J by 4 bases, with 10 bases of the junction left unmatched. The chain's CDR3 is CASIQSGSRADTQYF. Written as DNA, the CDR3 is TGTGCCAGCATACAAAGCGGGAGCAGGGCAGATACGCAGTATTTT.

This rearrangement joins TRBV27 to TRBJ2-3; D is perhaps TRBD2 (5 bases). Germline CDR1 MNHEY, CDR2 SMNVEV (reference sequence). Between the trimmed V and J ends, which lost 3 bases and 6 bases, there was a span of 13 bases. This CDR3 comprises 14 residues. CDR3: CASSFGPSGDTQYF. The CDR3 coding sequence is TGTGCCAGCAGTTTCGGGCCCTCGGGGGATACGCAGTATTTT.

This chain uses TRBV30 with TRBJ1-5; tentative D call: TRBD1 (5 bases). This CDR3 is built from 13 residues. The germline V and J ends were trimmed by 4 bases and 5 bases, with 12 bases remaining between them. Per germline, CDR1 GTSNPN and CDR2 SVGIG (reference sequence). The CDR3 nucleotides read TGTGCCTGGACTAGGGGTTGGGATCAGCCCCAGCATTTT. Protein sequence: CAWTRGWDQPQHF.

J is TRBJ1-4 and V is TRBV5-4; a possible D gene is TRBD1 (5 bases). V was trimmed by 3 bases and J by 8 bases, leaving 14 bases between them. CDR3 size: 14 residues. Germline loops: CDR1 SGHNT, CDR2 YYREEE (reference sequence). The DNA of the CDR3 is TGTGCCAGCAGCTCCTTTGGGGGAGGGGAAAAACTGTTTTTT. This sequence encodes CASSSFGGGEKLFF. Full variable domain (rest looked up from reference TRBV5-4 and TRBJ1-4): ETGVTQSPTHLIKTRGQQVTLRCSSQSGHNTVSWYQQALGQGPQFIFQYYREEENGRGNFPPRFSGLQFPNYSSELNVNALELDDSALYLCASSSFGGGEKLFFGSGTQLSVL.

V gene TRBV7-8 combines with J gene TRBJ2-4; D unresolved. The CDR3 has 15 residues. Trimming pared 1 base from V and 2 bases from J, leaving 9 bases between. Germline values: CDR1 SGHVS, CDR2 FQNEAQ. The CDR3 DNA follows: TGTGCCAGCAGCTTAGGCGTTAGCTCCAAAAACATTCAGTACTTC. The encoded protein is CASSLGVSSKNIQYF.

V and J are TRBV24-1 and TRBJ2-7, with 8 bases lining up with TRBD1. V shed 5 bases, J shed 3 bases, and the junction held 5 bases outside the gene matches. This CDR3 contains 14 residues. CDR1 KGHDR and CDR2 SFDVKD come from the germline V gene. The CDR3 DNA reads as TGTGCCACCAGTGCCCGGGACAGGATCTACGAGCAGTACTTC. It yields the protein CATSARDRIYEQYF.

J is TRBJ2-1 and V is TRBV6-5; D perhaps matches TRBD1 (6 bases). The CDR3 covers 16 residues. Germline CDR1 MNHEY, CDR2 SVGAGI. Trimming cost V 1 base and J 8 bases, with 18 bases left between them. CDR3 in amino acids: CASSYLGTLVVDEQFF. The CDR3 bases are TGTGCCAGCAGTTACTTGGGGACACTAGTTGTCGATGAGCAGTTCTTC.

The chain uses TRBV3-1 (or the pseudogene TRBV3-2) and TRBJ2-3; possible D gene TRBD2, 6 bases. The CDR3 is 16 residues long. The V and J ends lost 1 base and 2 bases respectively, with 13 bases between them. Germline lookup yields CDR1 LGHDT and CDR2 YNNKEL (reference sequence). The CDR3 DNA reads as TGTGCCAGCAGCCAAGTACTAGCCGCAAACACAGATACGCAGTATTTT. Translated, it gives CASSQVLAANTDTQYF.

This chain uses TRBV10-3 with TRBJ2-1; 8 bases are a match to TRBD1. CDR3 length: 15 residues. Per the germline V gene, CDR1 is ENHRY and CDR2 is SYGVKD. V shed 3 bases, J shed 5 bases, and the junction held 6 bases outside the gene matches. CDR3 sequence reads: CAISEGGQGNNEQFF. CDR3 DNA sequence: TGTGCCATCAGTGAAGGCGGACAGGGTAACAATGAGCAGTTCTTC.

The CDR3, as DNA: TGTGCCAGTACCCGCACGGGAGCGGGCACAGATACGCAGTATTTT. This gives the protein CASTRTGAGTDTQYF. The chain joins TRBV19 to TRBJ2-3; D may be TRBD2 (6 bases). The CDR3 spans 15 residues. The V end was cut by 7 bases, the J end by 1 base, with 15 bases between. The germline V gene has CDR1 LNHDA and CDR2 SQIVND (reference sequence).

The V and J genes are TRBV28 and TRBJ2-7; TRBD2 might be the D (6 bases). Trimming shortened V by 3 bases and J by 3 bases, and 15 bases separated the two germline ends. This CDR3 spans 15 amino acids. Germline loops: CDR1 MDHEN, CDR2 SYDVKM. Here the CDR3 reads CASSFPFGGLYEQYF. The CDR3 DNA is TGTGCCAGCAGTTTCCCCTTCGGGGGACTCTACGAGCAGTACTTC.

The rearrangement joins TRBV28 to TRBJ1-5, with TRBD1 identical over 8 bases. This CDR3 comprises 15 residues. V shed 5 bases, J shed 6 bases, and the junction held 9 bases outside the gene matches. CDR1 and CDR2 (germline): MDHEN, SYDVKM. The CDR3 loop reads CASSVPQGGGQPQHF. CDR3 nucleotides: TGTGCCAGCAGTGTACCACAGGGGGGGGGTCAGCCCCAGCATTTT.

This clone was observed a few times. The CDR3 protein is CASSRRDLPLHF. The DNA for the CDR3 is TGTGCCAGCAGCAGGAGGGACTTACCCCTCCACTTT. The chain combines TRBV21-1 with TRBJ1-6. TRBV21-1 is classified as a pseudogene. The CDR3 extends over 12 amino acids.

V and J are TRBV7-2 and TRBJ2-2, with 8 bases fitting TRBD2. Germline lookup yields CDR1 SGHTA and CDR2 FQGNSA. J lost 6 bases, V lost 5 bases, and 11 bases had no gene match. There are 16 residues in the CDR3. CDR3 nucleotide sequence: TGTGCCAGCAGCCAAAGTACGGGAGGGCCCGCCGGGGAGCTGTTTTTT. Its translation: CASSQSTGGPAGELFF.

This chain joins TRBV7-8 and TRBJ2-3; D may be TRBD1 (5 bases). Looked up from germline, CDR1 is SGHVS and CDR2 is FQNEAQ. Trimming left V 5 bases short and J 0 bases short, with 12 bases between. The CDR3 runs 15 residues. CDR3 sequence reads: CASSPTASSTDTQYF. The CDR3 coding sequence is TGTGCCAGCAGCCCGACAGCGTCTAGCACAGATACGCAGTATTTT. Using reference TRBV7-8 and TRBJ2-3 for the parts outside the CDR3, the full variable domain is GAGVSQSPRYKVAKRGQDVALRCDPISGHVSLFWYQQALGQGPEFLTYFQNEAQLDKSGLPSDRFFAERPEGSVSTLKIQRTQQEDSAVYLCASSPTASSTDTQYFGPGTRLTVL.

The chain carries TRBV4-1 and TRBJ1-2; D gene unclear. Germline CDR1 and CDR2: MGHRA and YSYEKL. V gave up 2 bases and J gave up 1 base, with 5 bases separating them. The CDR3 runs 13 residues. DNA of the CDR3: TGCGCCAGCAGCCAACGAGTTAACTATGGCTACACCTTC. Translating it yields CASSQRVNYGYTF.

The rearrangement joins TRBV9 to TRBJ2-3, with 9 bases fitting TRBD2. This CDR3 has 13 residues. Germline values: CDR1 SGDLS, CDR2 YYNGEE. Trimming removed 0 bases from V and 9 bases from J; junction bases left unmatched: 2. The DNA of the CDR3 is TGTGCCAGCAGCGTAGTCGGGACTAGCACGCAGTATTTT. It codes for CASSVVGTSTQYF.

This clone was recorded a few times. The chain carries TRBV5-1 and TRBJ2-3; 7 bases are shared with TRBD1. The ends lost 4 bases at V and 2 bases at J; junction bases unmatched: 4. This CDR3 is built from 14 residues. Per the germline V gene, CDR1 is SGHRS and CDR2 is YFSETQ. The CDR3 region has the DNA TGCGCCAGCAGCCTCGGACAGGCCACAGATACGCAGTATTTT. Translation gives CASSLGQATDTQYF.

J is TRBJ2-3 and V is TRBV19; 7 bases fit TRBD2. Trimming cost V 6 bases and J 3 bases; bases outside gene matches: 9. The CDR3 loop spans 15 amino acids. Germline CDR1 is LNHDA and CDR2 is SQIVND (reference sequence). CDR3 amino acids: CASRGLTTGTDTQYF. Here the CDR3 DNA reads TGTGCCAGTAGGGGACTAACGACTGGAACAGATACGCAGTATTTT.

This chain connects TRBV3-1 (or the pseudogene TRBV3-2) to TRBJ1-6, with 7 bases identical to TRBD1. The CDR3 length is 16 residues. The V and J ends lost 8 bases and 0 bases, in that order; junction bases with no gene match: 7. Germline V gene sequence: CDR1 LGHDT, CDR2 YNNKEL (reference sequence). CDR3 sequence reads: CASARGTASYNSPLHF. As DNA, the CDR3 is TGTGCCAGCGCTCGAGGGACAGCCTCCTATAATTCACCCCTCCACTTT.

V usage is TRBV3-1 (or the pseudogene TRBV3-2) and J usage is TRBJ2-1; weak D call: TRBD2 (5 bases). Trimming shortened V by 2 bases and J by 8 bases, and 22 bases separated the two germline ends. Germline loops: CDR1 LGHDT, CDR2 YNNKEL (reference sequence). There are 17 residues in the CDR3. The CDR3 protein is CASSQYSGSDASDEQFF. The DNA for the CDR3 is TGTGCCAGCAGCCAATATTCGGGTAGCGACGCCTCCGATGAGCAGTTCTTC.

The chain recombines TRBV9 with TRBJ2-3; a weak D match, TRBD2 (6 bases). CDR1 SGDLS and CDR2 YYNGEE come from the germline V gene. There are 16 residues in the CDR3. Trimming left V 0 bases short and J 1 base short, with 12 bases between. The CDR3 DNA sequence: TGTGCCAGCAGCGTAGTTTCTAGCGCGGGCACAGATACGCAGTATTTT. This codes for CASSVVSSAGTDTQYF.

The chain joins TRBV3-1 (or the pseudogene TRBV3-2) to TRBJ1-6; D is perhaps TRBD1 (6 bases). Deletions cut 4 bases from V and 5 bases from J, with 9 bases between. CDR1 LGHDT and CDR2 YNNKEL come from the germline V gene (reference sequence). The CDR3 contains 14 residues. The CDR3 sequence is CASSRTENNSPLHF. The CDR3 nucleotides are TGTGCCAGCAGCCGGACAGAAAATAATTCACCCCTCCACTTT.

The rearrangement uses TRBV2 and TRBJ2-3, with 7 positions matching TRBD2. The CDR3 is made up of 14 amino acids. V was clipped by 7 bases and J by 2 bases; unmatched bases: 6. Germline values: CDR1 SNHLY, CDR2 FYNNEI. This CDR3 reads CASKRRGTTDTQYF. In nucleotides, the CDR3 is TGTGCCAGCAAAAGGCGGGGGACCACAGATACGCAGTATTTT.

This chain links TRBV2 with TRBJ2-1, with 11 bases aligning to TRBD2. The length of the CDR3 is 15 residues. Germline lookup yields CDR1 SNHLY and CDR2 FYNNEI. V lost 9 bases, J lost 1 base, and 5 bases stayed unmatched. The CDR3: CASLRLAGSYNEQFF. CDR3 in DNA: TGTGCCAGTTTGCGACTAGCGGGATCCTACAATGAGCAGTTCTTC.

The chain couples TRBV7-9 to TRBJ2-7; 10 nucleotides align to TRBD1. The CDR3 contains 17 residues. Trimming took 4 bases from V and 4 from J; bases not matched to a gene: 13. Per germline, CDR1 SEHNR and CDR2 FQNEAQ (reference sequence). The CDR3 protein is CASSSSQSGTGAYEQYF. The CDR3 DNA sequence: TGTGCCAGCAGCTCGAGCCAGTCCGGGACAGGGGCTTACGAGCAGTACTTC.

The V and J genes are TRBV19 and TRBJ1-1; 8 nucleotides align to TRBD1. J gave up 6 bases and V 9 bases, and 12 bases lay outside the gene matches. In germline, CDR1 is LNHDA, CDR2 SQIVND (reference sequence). The CDR3 contains 14 residues. CDR3 sequence: CASRADRVNPEAFF. The CDR3 DNA is TGTGCCAGCCGTGCGGACAGGGTAAATCCTGAAGCTTTCTTT.

The V and J genes are TRBV5-6 and TRBJ1-3; D call uncertain. There are 17 residues in the CDR3. V lost 4 bases and J lost 0, with 17 bases in between. Germline CDR1 SGHDT, CDR2 YYEEEE. DNA of the CDR3: TGTGCCAGCAGCGTGCGGATGGAGTTACCCTCTGGAAACACCATATATTTT. Amino acids: CASSVRMELPSGNTIYF.

The J gene is TRBJ2-2, the V gene TRBV9, with D perhaps matching TRBD2 (6 bases). Per the germline V gene, CDR1 is SGDLS and CDR2 is YYNGEE. CDR3 size: 15 residues. V dropped 7 bases and J dropped 5 bases, with 18 bases sitting between them. The CDR3 here is CASGGPTGGTGELFF. The CDR3 nucleotides read TGTGCCAGCGGAGGGCCAACAGGTGGGACCGGGGAGCTGTTTTTT.